This TCR beta chain was obtained from a study of CD8 T cells in Susac syndrome. Regarding the study as a whole: The study admitted that it had a relatively small number of individuals in its TCR sequencing and HLA analysis.

Random hexamers were used to reverse transcribe about 0.5 to 1 ug of RNA. TCRdb reprocessed the immunoSEQ multiplex PCR reads via MiXCR and lists one record per CDR3 protein. The table has about 200,000 distinct CDR3 sequences, 95% seen once. Comments on this clonotype: The antigen is unknown.

Germline V gene lookup returns CDR1 DFQATT and CDR2 SNEGSKA (reference sequence). V lost 8 bases to trimming and J lost 8 bases; unmatched junction nucleotides: 8. This CDR3 comprises 11 residues. FACS was used to enrich TEMRA cells, whereas the CD8+ and CD4+ T cells were obtained by negative isolation. The chain recombines TRBV20-1 with TRBJ1-1; TRBD1 matches 7 bases. The receptor was derived from a human donor in good health. The sample taken for sequencing was CD4+ T cells from PBMCs. CDR3 sequence: CSQQGPEEAFF. The CDR3 DNA reads TGCAGTCAACAGGGGCCTGAAGAAGCTTTCTTT.